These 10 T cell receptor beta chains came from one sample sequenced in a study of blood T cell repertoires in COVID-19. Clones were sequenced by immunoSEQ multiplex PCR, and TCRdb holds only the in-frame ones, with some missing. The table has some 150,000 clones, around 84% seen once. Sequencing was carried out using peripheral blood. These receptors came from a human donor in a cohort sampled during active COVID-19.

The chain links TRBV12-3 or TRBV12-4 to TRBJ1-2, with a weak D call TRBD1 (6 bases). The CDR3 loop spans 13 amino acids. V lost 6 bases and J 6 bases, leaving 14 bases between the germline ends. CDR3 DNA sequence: TGTGCCAGCAGCCCCGGGGACATACATGGCTACACCTTC. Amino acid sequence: CASSPGDIHGYTF.

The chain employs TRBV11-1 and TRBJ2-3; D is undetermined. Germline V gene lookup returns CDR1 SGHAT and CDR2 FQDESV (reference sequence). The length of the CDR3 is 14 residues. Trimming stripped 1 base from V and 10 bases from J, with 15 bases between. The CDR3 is CASSLGLADDSQYF. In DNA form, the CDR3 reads TGTGCCAGCAGCTTAGGTCTTGCGGATGACTCGCAGTATTTT.

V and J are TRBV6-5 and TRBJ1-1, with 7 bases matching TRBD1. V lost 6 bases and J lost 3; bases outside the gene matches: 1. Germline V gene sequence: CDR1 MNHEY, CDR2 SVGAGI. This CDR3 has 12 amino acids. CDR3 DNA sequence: TGTGCCAGCAGGGGACAGTACACTGAAGCTTTCTTT. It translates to CASRGQYTEAFF.

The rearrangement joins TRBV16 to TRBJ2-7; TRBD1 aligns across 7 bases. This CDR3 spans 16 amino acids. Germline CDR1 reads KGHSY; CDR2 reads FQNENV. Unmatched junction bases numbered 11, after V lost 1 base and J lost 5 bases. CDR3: CASSQLEAGGIDEQYF. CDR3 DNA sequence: TGTGCCAGCAGCCAATTGGAGGCAGGGGGTATCGACGAGCAGTACTTC.

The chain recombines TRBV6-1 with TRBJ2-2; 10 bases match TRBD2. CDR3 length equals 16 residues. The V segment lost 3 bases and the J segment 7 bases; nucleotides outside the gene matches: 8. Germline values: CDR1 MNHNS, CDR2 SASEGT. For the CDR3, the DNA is TGTGCCAGCAGTGATCGTCTAGCGGGAGAAGGCGGGGAGCTGTTTTTT. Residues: CASSDRLAGEGGELFF.

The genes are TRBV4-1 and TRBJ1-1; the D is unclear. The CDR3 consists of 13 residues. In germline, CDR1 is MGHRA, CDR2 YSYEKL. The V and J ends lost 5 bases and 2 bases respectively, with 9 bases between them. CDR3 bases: TGCGCCAGCAGCTCTCCCGTCAACACTGAAGCTTTCTTT. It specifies CASSSPVNTEAFF.

CDR3 DNA sequence: TGTGCCAGCAGCCCGGGGGTGGGATCCCACGAGCAGTACTTC. This codes for CASSPGVGSHEQYF. This chain connects TRBV21-1 to TRBJ2-7; the table calls TRBD2, which could not be checked here. TRBV21-1 is tagged as a pseudogene. This CDR3 comprises 14 residues.

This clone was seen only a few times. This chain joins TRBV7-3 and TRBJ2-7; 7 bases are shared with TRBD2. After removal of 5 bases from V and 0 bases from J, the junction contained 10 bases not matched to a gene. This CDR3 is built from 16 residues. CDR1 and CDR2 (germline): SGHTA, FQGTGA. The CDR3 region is CASSPTGGGGSYEQYF. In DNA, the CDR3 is TGTGCCAGCAGCCCCACCGGCGGCGGGGGCTCCTACGAGCAGTACTTC.

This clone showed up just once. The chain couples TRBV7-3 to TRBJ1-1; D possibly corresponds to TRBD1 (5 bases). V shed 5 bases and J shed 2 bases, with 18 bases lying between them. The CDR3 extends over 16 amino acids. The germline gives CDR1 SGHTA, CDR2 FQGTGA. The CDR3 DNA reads TGTGCCAGCAGCCCTTTCTACAGGAGCCAAAACACTGAAGCTTTCTTT. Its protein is CASSPFYRSQNTEAFF.

DNA for the CDR3: TGTGCCAGCAGTGTTGGAGTGCGAGGAGCTGAAGCTTTCTTT. Its translation is CASSVGVRGAEAFF. V is TRBV2 and J is TRBJ1-1; no definite D call. V was trimmed by 4 bases and J by 6 bases, leaving 15 bases between them. The germline CDR1 and CDR2 sequences are SNHLY and FYNNEI. The CDR3 is 14 amino acids.